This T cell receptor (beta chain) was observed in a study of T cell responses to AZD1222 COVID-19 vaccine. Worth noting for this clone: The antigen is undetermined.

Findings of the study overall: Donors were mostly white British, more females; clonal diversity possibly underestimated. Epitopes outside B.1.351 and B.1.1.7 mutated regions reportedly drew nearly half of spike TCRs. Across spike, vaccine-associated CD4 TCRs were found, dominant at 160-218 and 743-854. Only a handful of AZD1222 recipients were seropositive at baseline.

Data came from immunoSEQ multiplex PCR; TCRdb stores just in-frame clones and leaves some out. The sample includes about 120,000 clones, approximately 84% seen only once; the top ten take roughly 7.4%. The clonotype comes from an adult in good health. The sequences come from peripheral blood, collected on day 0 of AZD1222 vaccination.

The CDR3 region has the DNA TGTGCTACAGCCGGGACAGGGGGTAGCACAGATACGCAGTATTTT. It translates to CATAGTGGSTDTQYF. V usage is TRBV28 and J usage is TRBJ2-3; 11 bases are a match to TRBD1. The CDR3 extends over 15 amino acids. Germline V CDR1 and CDR2: MDHEN, SYDVKM.